Here is one TCR beta chain with its context. As originally analysed: For nucleated cells, counts were estimated from reference gene primer amplification. Libraries were prepared by immunoSEQ multiplex PCR; TCRdb keeps only in-frame clonotypes and omits some of them. Clone size and V and J calls were adopted from that table, with D and trimming inferred from the DNA. This table has some 330,000 clones, over 80% appearing once. The study counted Cohort 3 donors as recovered given two negative PCRs, clearance, or symptom resolution. The sample comes from a study of blood T cell repertoires in COVID-19. Looking at the study overall: From the United States, Italy and Spain came samples of acute and convalescent COVID-19.

The TCR sequence derives from a man in his thirties or forties who had recovered from COVID-19. Sequenced input: PBMCs or T cells enriched from blood (not recorded which).

The CDR3 bases are TGTGCCAGCAGCTCCCACTTGACAGAGAACACCGGGGAGCTGTTTTTT. This codes for CASSSHLTENTGELFF. The chain carries TRBV5-4 and TRBJ2-2; D perhaps matches TRBD1 (5 bases). CDR3 length equals 16 residues. Germline V gives CDR1 SGHNT, CDR2 YYREEE (reference sequence). Trimming stripped 3 bases from V and 1 base from J, with 13 bases between.